This TCR beta chain was found in a study of CD8+ T cells in alopecia areata. Collected material from alopecia areata patients comprised lesional scalp punch biopsies and peripheral blood. Sorting of PBMCs yielded the CD4+ and CD8+ T cells. RNA extraction was followed by reverse transcription into cDNA, which acted as the sequencing template. Profiled with immunoSEQ multiplex PCR; TCRdb holds only in-frame clones, not every one. The sample lists roughly 60,000 clones; about 40% were seen once. The sample holds a few counts of this clone. Its antigen remains unidentified. CDR3 length: 11 residues. The V end lost 7 bases, the J end lost 4 bases, and 8 bases lay between the germline ends. Looked up from germline, CDR1 is SQVTM and CDR2 is ANQGSEA. Study findings and constraints: Possibly as an HLA-related effect, TCR sharing across patients appeared less clear than in mice.

The sequenced sample was NKG2D-low CD8+ T cells sorted from blood. This chain joins TRBV29-1 and TRBJ1-3; the D is unclear. The clonotype was recovered from a human donor with alopecia areata. CDR3 amino acids: CSGADGNTIYF. The CDR3 nucleotides are TGCAGCGGGGCAGACGGAAACACCATATATTTT.